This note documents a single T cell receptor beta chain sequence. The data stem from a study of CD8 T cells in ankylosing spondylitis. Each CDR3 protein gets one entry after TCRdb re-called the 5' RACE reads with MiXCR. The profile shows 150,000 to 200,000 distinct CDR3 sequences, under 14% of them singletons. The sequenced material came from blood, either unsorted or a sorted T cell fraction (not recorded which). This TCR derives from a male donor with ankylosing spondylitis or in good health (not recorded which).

The CDR3 nucleotides read TGCAGCGTTCGACAGGGGGCCCGTAAAGAGACCCAGTACTTC. Translated, it gives CSVRQGARKETQYF. The chain links TRBV29-1 to TRBJ2-5, with 10 bases identical to TRBD1. The CDR3 is 14 residues long. The germline CDR1 and CDR2 sequences are SQVTM and ANQGSEA. V lost 5 bases to trimming and J lost 3 bases; unmatched junction nucleotides: 6.